The following is a TCR beta chain sequence with its context. Its antigen is unidentified. Other DNA sequences in this sample translate to the same CDR3. Trimming shortened V by 3 bases and J by 4 bases, and 9 bases separated the two germline ends. The germline V gene encodes CDR1 LNHNV and CDR2 YYDKDF (reference sequence). The CDR3 length is 13 residues. The sample comes from a study of cytomegalovirus exposure and HLA in healthy donors. General observations from the study: The study reported that TCR beta sequences accurately predicted HLA-A and HLA-B alleles in most subjects. As immune exposure information, only CMV serostatus was available. Rare sequences made up most TCRs, while some public TCRs were found in many donors. Most of the TCR beta V segments (in an earlier analysis) were productive either about 87% or about 30% of the time.

It was with 60 Vbeta and 13 Jbeta primers that the PCR ran. Profiled with immunoSEQ multiplex PCR; TCRdb holds only in-frame clones, not every one. The sample holds approximately 89,000 clones; 77% are singletons and the top ten take 3% to 4.5%. The receptor comes from a man aged 25 to 40 in good health and CMV-seronegative. This chain links TRBV15 with TRBJ2-5; D possibly corresponds to TRBD1 (5 bases). The sequencing input was PBMCs. The CDR3 loop reads CATSSFRAETQYF. The CDR3 DNA reads TGTGCCACCAGCAGTTTCAGGGCAGAGACCCAGTACTTC.